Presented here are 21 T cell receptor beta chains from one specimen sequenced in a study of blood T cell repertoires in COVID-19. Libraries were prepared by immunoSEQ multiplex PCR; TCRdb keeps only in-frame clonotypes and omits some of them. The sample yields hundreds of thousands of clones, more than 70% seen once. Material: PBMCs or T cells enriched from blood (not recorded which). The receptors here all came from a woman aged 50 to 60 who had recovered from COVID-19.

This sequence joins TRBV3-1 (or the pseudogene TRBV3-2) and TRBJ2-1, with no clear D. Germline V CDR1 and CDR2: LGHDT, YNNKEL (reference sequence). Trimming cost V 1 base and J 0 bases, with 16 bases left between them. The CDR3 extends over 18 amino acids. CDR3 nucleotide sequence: TGTGCCAGCAGCCAAGCGGTGTGGTCCCAAAGCTCCTACAATGAGCAGTTCTTC. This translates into CASSQAVWSQSSYNEQFF.

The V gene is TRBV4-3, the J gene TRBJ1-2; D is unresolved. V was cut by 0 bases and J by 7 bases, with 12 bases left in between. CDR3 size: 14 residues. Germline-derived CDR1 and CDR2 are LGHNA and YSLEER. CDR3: CASSQEMGGSGYTF. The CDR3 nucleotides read TGCGCCAGCAGCCAAGAAATGGGAGGGTCTGGCTACACCTTC.

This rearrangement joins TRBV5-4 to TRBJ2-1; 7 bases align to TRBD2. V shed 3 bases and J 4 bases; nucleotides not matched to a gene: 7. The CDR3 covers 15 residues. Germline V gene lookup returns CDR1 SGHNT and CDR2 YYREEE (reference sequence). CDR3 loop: CASSSIAGQYNEQFF. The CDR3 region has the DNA TGTGCCAGCAGCTCCATAGCGGGCCAGTACAATGAGCAGTTCTTC.

As DNA, the CDR3 is TGCAGCGTTGAAGATCTTCAGGGGGGAGCCAAAAACATTCAGTACTTC. Encoded protein: CSVEDLQGGAKNIQYF. The chain recombines TRBV29-1 with TRBJ2-4, with D tentatively TRBD1 (7 bases). Germline CDR1 SQVTM, CDR2 ANQGSEA. CDR3 length: 16 residues. The V end lost 0 bases, the J end lost 0 bases, and 12 bases lay between the germline ends. Looking up the rest from reference TRBV29-1 and TRBJ2-4 gives the full variable domain: SAVISQKPSRDICQRGTSLTIQCQVDSQVTMMFWYRQQPGQSLTLIATANQGSEATYESGFVIDKFPISRPNLTFSTLTVSNMSPEDSSIYLCSVEDLQGGAKNIQYFGAGTRLSVL.

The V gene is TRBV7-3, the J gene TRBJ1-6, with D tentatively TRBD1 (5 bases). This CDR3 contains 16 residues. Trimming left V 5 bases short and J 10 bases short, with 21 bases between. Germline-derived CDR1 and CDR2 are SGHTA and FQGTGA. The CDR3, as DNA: TGTGCCAGCAGCCTAAAAACGGGGGACCTCCGGTCACCCCTCCACTTT. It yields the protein CASSLKTGDLRSPLHF.

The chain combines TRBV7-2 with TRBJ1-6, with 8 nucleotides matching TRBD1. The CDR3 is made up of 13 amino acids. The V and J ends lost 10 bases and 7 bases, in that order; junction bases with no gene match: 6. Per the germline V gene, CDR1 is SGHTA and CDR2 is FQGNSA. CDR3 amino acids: CATEDRVNSPLHF. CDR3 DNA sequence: TGTGCCACCGAGGACAGGGTGAATTCACCCCTCCACTTT.

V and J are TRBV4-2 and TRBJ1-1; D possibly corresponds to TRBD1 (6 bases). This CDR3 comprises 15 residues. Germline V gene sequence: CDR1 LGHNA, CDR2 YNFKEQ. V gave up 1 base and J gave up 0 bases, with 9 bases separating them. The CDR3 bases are TGTGCCAGCAGCCAAGCCGGGACACTGAACACTGAAGCTTTCTTT. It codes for CASSQAGTLNTEAFF.

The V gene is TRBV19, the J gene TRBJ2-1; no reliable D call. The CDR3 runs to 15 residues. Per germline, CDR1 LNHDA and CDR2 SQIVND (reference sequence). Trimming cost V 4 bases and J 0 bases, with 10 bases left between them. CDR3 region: CASSTRASSYNEQFF. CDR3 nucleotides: TGTGCCAGTAGTACCCGTGCGAGCTCCTACAATGAGCAGTTCTTC.

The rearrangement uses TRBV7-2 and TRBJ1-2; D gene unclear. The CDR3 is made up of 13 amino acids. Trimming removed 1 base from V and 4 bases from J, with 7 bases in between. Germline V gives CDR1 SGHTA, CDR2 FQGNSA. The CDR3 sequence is CASSLDGIYGYTF. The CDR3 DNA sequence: TGTGCCAGCAGCTTAGACGGGATCTATGGCTACACCTTC.

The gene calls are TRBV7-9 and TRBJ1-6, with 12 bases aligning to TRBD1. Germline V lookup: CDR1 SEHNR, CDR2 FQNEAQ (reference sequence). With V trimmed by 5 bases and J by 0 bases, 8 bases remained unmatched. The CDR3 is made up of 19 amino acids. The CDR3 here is CASSDPGGQGASYNSPLHF. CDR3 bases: TGTGCCAGCAGCGACCCGGGGGGACAGGGGGCCTCCTATAATTCACCCCTCCACTTT.

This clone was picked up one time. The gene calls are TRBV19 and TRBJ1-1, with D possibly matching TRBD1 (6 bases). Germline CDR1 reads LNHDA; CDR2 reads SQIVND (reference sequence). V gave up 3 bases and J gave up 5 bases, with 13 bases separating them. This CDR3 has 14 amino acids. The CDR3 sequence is CASSITQGGTEAFF. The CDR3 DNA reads TGTGCCAGTAGTATTACACAGGGCGGAACTGAAGCTTTCTTT.

CDR3 protein: CASSYSRGYTEAFF. DNA of the CDR3: TGTGCCAGCAGTTACTCCAGGGGGTACACTGAAGCTTTCTTT. The chain is built from TRBV6-2 or TRBV6-3 and TRBJ1-1; 7 bases line up with TRBD1. Trimming cost V 0 bases and J 3 bases; bases outside gene matches: 1. The CDR3 has 14 residues. Germline V lookup: CDR1 MNHEY, CDR2 SVGEGT.

CDR3 loop: CASSAGLAGVRAENEQYF. The CDR3 nucleotides read TGTGCCAGCAGCGCGGGACTAGCGGGGGTTCGGGCTGAGAACGAGCAGTACTTC. The V and J genes are TRBV5-6 and TRBJ2-7; 14 bases fit TRBD2. V was clipped by 4 bases and J by 5 bases; unmatched bases: 14. Germline CDR1 reads SGHDT; CDR2 reads YYEEEE. The CDR3 is 18 amino acids.

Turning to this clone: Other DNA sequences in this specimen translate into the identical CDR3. The CDR3: CASSPNQETQYF. The CDR3 bases are TGTGCCAGCTCGCCTAATCAAGAGACCCAGTACTTC. The chain recombines TRBV18 with TRBJ2-5; D unclear. Between the trimmed V and J ends, which lost 6 bases and 2 bases, there was a span of 7 bases. Germline-derived CDR1 and CDR2 are KGHSH and LQKENI. The CDR3 covers 12 residues.

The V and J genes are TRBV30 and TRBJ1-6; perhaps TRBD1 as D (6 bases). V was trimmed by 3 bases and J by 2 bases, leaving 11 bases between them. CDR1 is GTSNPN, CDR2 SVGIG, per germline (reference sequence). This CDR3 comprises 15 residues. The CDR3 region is CAWSGRTAYNSPLHF. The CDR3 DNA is TGTGCCTGGAGCGGACGGACAGCCTATAATTCACCCCTCCACTTT.

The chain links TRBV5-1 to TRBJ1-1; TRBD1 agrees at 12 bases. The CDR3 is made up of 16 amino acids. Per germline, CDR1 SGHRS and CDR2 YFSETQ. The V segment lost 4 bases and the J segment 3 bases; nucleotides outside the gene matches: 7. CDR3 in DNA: TGCGCCAGCAGCACCGGGACAGGGGGCGGTTACACTGAAGCTTTCTTT. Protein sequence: CASSTGTGGGYTEAFF.

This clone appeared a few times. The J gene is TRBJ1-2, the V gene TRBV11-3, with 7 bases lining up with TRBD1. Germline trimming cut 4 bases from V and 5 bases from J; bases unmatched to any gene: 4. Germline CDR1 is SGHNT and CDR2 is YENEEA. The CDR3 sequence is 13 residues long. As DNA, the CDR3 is TGTGCCAGCAGCTCCCGGGACAGTTATGGCTACACCTTC. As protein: CASSSRDSYGYTF. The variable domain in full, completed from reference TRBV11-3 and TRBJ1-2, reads EAGVVQSPRYKIIEKKQPVAFWCNPISGHNTLYWYLQNLGQGPELLIRYENEEAVDDSQLPKDRFSAERLKGVDSTLKIQPAELGDSAVYLCASSSRDSYGYTFGSGTRLTVV.

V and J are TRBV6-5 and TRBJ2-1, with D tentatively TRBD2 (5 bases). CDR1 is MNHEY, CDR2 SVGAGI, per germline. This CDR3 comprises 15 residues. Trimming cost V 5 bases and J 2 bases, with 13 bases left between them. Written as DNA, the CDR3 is TGTGCCAGCAGTCTTGAGGCGGGCCCCTACAATGAGCAGTTCTTC. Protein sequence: CASSLEAGPYNEQFF.

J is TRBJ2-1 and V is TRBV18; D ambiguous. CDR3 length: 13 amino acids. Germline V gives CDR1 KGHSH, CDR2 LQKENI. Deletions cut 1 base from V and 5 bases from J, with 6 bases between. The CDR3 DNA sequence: TGTGCCAGCTCACCACTAGTCGACAATGAGCAGTTCTTC. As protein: CASSPLVDNEQFF.

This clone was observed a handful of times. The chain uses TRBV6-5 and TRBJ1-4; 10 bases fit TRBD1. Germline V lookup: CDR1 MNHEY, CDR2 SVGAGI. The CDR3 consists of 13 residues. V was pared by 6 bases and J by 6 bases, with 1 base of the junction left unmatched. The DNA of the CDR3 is TGTGCCAGCAGCGGACAGGGGGATGAAAAACTGTTTTTT. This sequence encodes CASSGQGDEKLFF.

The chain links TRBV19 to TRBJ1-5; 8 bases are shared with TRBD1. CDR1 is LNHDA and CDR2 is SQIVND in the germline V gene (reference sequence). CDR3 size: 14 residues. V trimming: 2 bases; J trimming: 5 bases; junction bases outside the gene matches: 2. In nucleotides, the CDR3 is TGTGCCAGTAGTATACAGGGGGCCGATCAGCCCCAGCATTTT. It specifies CASSIQGADQPQHF.